Following are 17 T cell receptor beta chains from one sample sequenced in a study of blood T cell repertoires in COVID-19. Sequenced by immunoSEQ multiplex PCR; TCRdb stores in-frame clones only, minus some. The repertoire holds 35,000 to 50,000 clones, with roughly four fifths as singletons. The sample consisted of peripheral blood. The receptors were gathered from a human donor with acute or convalescent COVID-19. The donor label of this sample is uncertain.

This clone has a handful of counts. The chain links TRBV30 to TRBJ1-1; D possibly corresponds to TRBD1 (6 bases). CDR1 is GTSNPN, CDR2 SVGIG, per germline (reference sequence). CDR3 length: 12 amino acids. Trimming left V 3 bases short and J 10 bases short, with 15 bases between. CDR3 region: CAWSSPGVGAFF. CDR3 sequence (DNA): TGTGCCTGGAGCTCACCAGGGGTCGGAGCTTTCTTT.

The chain joins TRBV9 to TRBJ2-7; D gene ambiguous. Germline V lookup: CDR1 SGDLS, CDR2 YYNGEE. CDR3 length: 15 amino acids. V gave up 0 bases and J gave up 0 bases, with 10 bases separating them. CDR3 protein: CASSVGQESSYEQYF. The CDR3 DNA follows: TGTGCCAGCAGCGTAGGACAAGAGAGCTCCTACGAGCAGTACTTC. Full variable domain (outside the CDR3, taken from reference TRBV9 and TRBJ2-7): DSGVTQTPKHLITATGQRVTLRCSPRSGDLSVYWYQQSLDQGLQFLIQYYNGEERAKGNILERFSAQQFPDLHSELNLSSLELGDSALYFCASSVGQESSYEQYFGPGTRLTVT.

This sequence joins TRBV7-6 and TRBJ2-5; unclear D gene. CDR3 length: 12 amino acids. Trimming removed 5 bases from V and 2 bases from J, with 6 bases in between. Germline V gene sequence: CDR1 SGHVS, CDR2 FNYEAQ. CDR3 in DNA: TGTGCCAGCAGCCCCCGGCAAGAGACCCAGTACTTC. Translating it yields CASSPRQETQYF.

This chain links TRBV6-1 with TRBJ1-2; no definite D call. CDR1 and CDR2 (germline): MNHNS, SASEGT. The CDR3 length is 13 residues. V gave up 2 bases and J gave up 1 base, with 5 bases separating them. This CDR3 is CASSEQNNYGYTF. For the CDR3, the DNA is TGTGCCAGCAGTGAACAGAATAACTATGGCTACACCTTC.

This chain connects TRBV6-2 or TRBV6-3 to TRBJ2-1, with unresolved D. This CDR3 region has 11 residues. Germline lookup yields CDR1 MNHEY and CDR2 SVGEGT. V was cut by 5 bases and J by 6 bases, with 5 bases left in between. The CDR3 nucleotides are TGTGCCAGCAGTCAGATCAATGAGCAGTTCTTC. This gives the protein CASSQINEQFF.

The CDR3 protein is CASSIGTEDEKLFF. The CDR3 DNA is TGTGCCAGTAGTATAGGGACAGAGGATGAAAAACTGTTTTTT. The chain links TRBV19 to TRBJ1-4, with D maybe TRBD1 (6 bases). The V end was cut by 1 base, the J end by 6 bases, with 9 bases between. This CDR3 is 14 amino acids long. Germline assignment: CDR1 LNHDA and CDR2 SQIVND (reference sequence).

The gene calls are TRBV28 and TRBJ2-1; 9 bases fit TRBD2. The V and J ends lost 6 bases and 5 bases, in that order; junction bases with no gene match: 11. Germline V gene lookup returns CDR1 MDHEN and CDR2 SYDVKM. This CDR3 has 16 residues. DNA of the CDR3: TGTGCCAGCAGCACTCCTTTAGCGGGAGCGGACAATGAGCAGTTCTTC. It codes for CASSTPLAGADNEQFF.

The chain carries TRBV28 and TRBJ1-2; no reliable D call. This CDR3 comprises 13 residues. The V gene lost 3 bases and the J gene lost 4 bases, with 9 bases spanning the gap. Germline V gene lookup returns CDR1 MDHEN and CDR2 SYDVKM. CDR3 amino acids: CASSLGSVYGYTF. CDR3 nucleotides: TGTGCCAGCAGTTTGGGCAGTGTCTATGGCTACACCTTC.

The J gene is TRBJ2-6, the V gene TRBV11-3; a possible D gene is TRBD1 (5 bases). Looked up from germline, CDR1 is SGHNT and CDR2 is YENEEA. Deletions cut 5 bases from V and 0 bases from J, with 14 bases between. The length of the CDR3 is 17 residues. CDR3 DNA: TGTGCCAGCAGCCCAGGGTTCCTCGGCTCTGGGGCCAACGTCCTGACTTTC. Its translation is CASSPGFLGSGANVLTF.

As DNA, the CDR3 is TGCGCCAGCACCCCACGCAGGGCCCCTGGGGATACGCAGTATTTT. It encodes CASTPRRAPGDTQYF. The V gene is TRBV10-2, the J gene TRBJ2-3; tentative D call: TRBD1 (5 bases). This CDR3 spans 15 amino acids. V gave up 7 bases and J gave up 6 bases, with 20 bases separating them. The germline CDR1 and CDR2 sequences are WSHSY and SAAADI.

The chain has TRBV13 and TRBJ2-4; D possibly corresponds to TRBD1 (5 bases). The CDR3 has 13 amino acids. Germline CDR1 reads PRHDT; CDR2 reads FYEKMQ (reference sequence). V was trimmed by 5 bases and J by 7 bases, leaving 12 bases between them. CDR3 in amino acids: CASSTPDTNIQYF. The CDR3 DNA is TGTGCCAGCAGCACCCCGGACACCAACATTCAGTACTTC.

The table lists this clone with a count of one. The V and J genes are TRBV13 and TRBJ2-7, with D possibly TRBD1 on 6 matching bases. The V gene lost 4 bases and the J gene lost 4 bases, with 17 bases spanning the gap. CDR3 size: 15 residues. Germline CDR1 and CDR2: PRHDT and FYEKMQ (reference sequence). CDR3 nucleotide sequence: TGTGCCAGCAGCTCGTTACAGGGCAGAAGATACGAGCAGTACTTC. It encodes CASSSLQGRRYEQYF. Together with reference TRBV13 and TRBJ2-7, the CDR3 gives the full variable domain: AAGVIQSPRHLIKEKRETATLKCYPIPRHDTVYWYQQGPGQDPQFLISFYEKMQSDKGSIPDRFSAQQFSDYHSELNMSSLELGDSALYFCASSSLQGRRYEQYFGPGTRLTVT.

The gene calls are TRBV3-1 (or the pseudogene TRBV3-2) and TRBJ2-1; D is possibly TRBD1 (5 bases). The CDR3 sequence is 15 residues long. V gave up 4 bases and J gave up 0 bases, with 10 bases separating them. Germline CDR1 LGHDT, CDR2 YNNKEL (reference sequence). CDR3 in amino acids: CASSPTVSSYNEQFF. The CDR3 DNA is TGTGCCAGCAGCCCGACAGTAAGCTCCTACAATGAGCAGTTCTTC.

The J gene is TRBJ2-2, the V gene TRBV9, with 8 bases aligning to TRBD1. From germline, CDR1 is SGDLS and CDR2 YYNGEE. The J segment lost 1 base and the V segment lost 2 bases, leaving 1 base of the junction unmatched. CDR3 length: 15 residues. This chain's CDR3 is CASSVGQGNTGELFF. Written as DNA, the CDR3 is TGTGCCAGCAGCGTCGGACAGGGGAACACCGGGGAGCTGTTTTTT. The complete variable domain, with remaining parts taken from reference TRBV9 and TRBJ2-2, reads DSGVTQTPKHLITATGQRVTLRCSPRSGDLSVYWYQQSLDQGLQFLIQYYNGEERAKGNILERFSAQQFPDLHSELNLSSLELGDSALYFCASSVGQGNTGELFFGEGSRLTVL.

This clone was found once. J is TRBJ2-1 and V is TRBV14; D gene ambiguous. V was shortened by 1 base and J by 12 bases, with 10 bases between the two germline ends. From germline, CDR1 is SGHDN and CDR2 FVKESK. The CDR3 is made up of 12 amino acids. CDR3 nucleotides: TGTGCCAGCAGCCAAGTGCAGGTGCCGCAGTTCTTC. Residues: CASSQVQVPQFF.

V is TRBV11-1 and J is TRBJ2-7, with TRBD1 as a possible D gene (6 bases). CDR3 length: 15 amino acids. Between the trimmed V and J ends, which lost 5 bases and 1 base, there was a span of 15 bases. CDR1 SGHAT and CDR2 FQDESV come from the germline V gene (reference sequence). The CDR3 sequence: CASSGTWGRSYEQYF. DNA for the CDR3: TGTGCCAGCAGCGGGACATGGGGGCGTTCCTACGAGCAGTACTTC.

The J gene is TRBJ1-5, the V gene TRBV28; 8 nucleotides agree with TRBD1. Unmatched junction bases numbered 9, after V lost 3 bases and J lost 2 bases. Germline V gene data show CDR1 as MDHEN and CDR2 as SYDVKM. The CDR3 totals 17 residues. CDR3 in DNA: TGTGCCAGCAGTTTTCCCGGACAGGGTTTGGGCAATCAGCCCCAGCATTTT. This codes for CASSFPGQGLGNQPQHF.